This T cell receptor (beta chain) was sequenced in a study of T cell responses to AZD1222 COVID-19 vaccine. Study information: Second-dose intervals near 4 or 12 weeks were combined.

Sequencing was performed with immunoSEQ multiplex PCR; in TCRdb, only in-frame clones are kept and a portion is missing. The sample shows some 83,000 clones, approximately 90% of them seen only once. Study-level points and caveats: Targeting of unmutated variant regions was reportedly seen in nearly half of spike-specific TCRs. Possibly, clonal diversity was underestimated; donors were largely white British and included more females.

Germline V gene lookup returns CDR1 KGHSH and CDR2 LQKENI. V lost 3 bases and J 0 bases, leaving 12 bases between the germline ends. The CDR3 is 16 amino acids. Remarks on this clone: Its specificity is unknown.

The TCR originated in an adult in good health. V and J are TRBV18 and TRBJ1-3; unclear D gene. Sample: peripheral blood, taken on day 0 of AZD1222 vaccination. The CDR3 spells CASSPLDISSGNTIYF. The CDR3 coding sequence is TGTGCCAGCTCACCGCTTGACATTAGCTCTGGAAACACCATATATTTT. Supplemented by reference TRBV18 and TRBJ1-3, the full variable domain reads NAGVMQNPRHLVRRRGQEARLRCSPMKGHSHVYWYRQLPEEGLKFMVYLQKENIIDESGMPKERFSAEFPKEGPSILRIQQVVRGDSAAYFCASSPLDISSGNTIYFGEGSWLTVV.